The entry that follows covers one T cell receptor beta chain sequence. Its cognate antigen is unknown. Every bit of the isolated RNA underwent reverse transcription, so sequencing read expressed TCRB transcripts. Samples of naive, central memory and regulatory T cells yielded a mean of around 3.4 million reads. The table came from immunoSEQ multiplex PCR; TCRdb's copy has only in-frame clones and leaves some out. In the table there are 500,000 to 700,000 clones, 15% of which are singletons. This sample is part of a study of beta chain features in type 1 diabetes. Overall study findings and caveats: In every one of the four CD4+ subsets, TCRB CDR3s were moderately but significantly shorter in Type 1 diabetes patients.

Germline-derived CDR1 and CDR2 are ENHRY and SYGVKD. The ends were cut back, 10 bases at V and 1 base at J, with 14 bases in the middle. This CDR3 has 13 amino acids. What was sequenced was naive CD4+ T cells from blood. The V gene is TRBV10-3, the J gene TRBJ2-7; D is possibly TRBD1 (6 bases). The clonotype comes from a man between 18 and 29 years old in good health. CDR3 protein: CASSLTGSYEQYF. The DNA of the CDR3 is TGTGCCAGCAGCTTGACAGGTTCCTACGAGCAGTACTTC.